These 21 T cell receptor beta chains share one sample of origin, sequenced in a study of control samples from healthy donors and cancer patients. The table came from immunoSEQ multiplex PCR; TCRdb's copy has only in-frame clones and leaves some out. Among about 190,000 clones, about 90% were seen once, and the ten largest hold approximately 2%. The sample comprised blood. Receptors were obtained from a young man in good health.

This chain connects TRBV2 to TRBJ2-7; the D is unclear. The germline V gene has CDR1 SNHLY and CDR2 FYNNEI. Between the trimmed V and J ends, which lost 2 bases and 4 bases, there was a span of 6 bases. The CDR3 has 12 amino acids. The CDR3 loop reads CASSEMEYEQYF. The CDR3 DNA reads as TGTGCCAGCAGTGAAATGGAGTACGAGCAGTACTTC.

The rearrangement uses TRBV6-2 or TRBV6-3 and TRBJ2-1; 10 bases line up with TRBD2. The J segment lost 1 base and the V segment lost 2 bases, leaving 2 bases of the junction unmatched. CDR1 is MNHEY, CDR2 SVGEGT, per germline. This CDR3 comprises 16 residues. Written as DNA, the CDR3 is TGTGCCAGCAGTTACCGGACTAGCGGTTCCTACAATGAGCAGTTCTTC. Its protein product is CASSYRTSGSYNEQFF.

CDR3 sequence reads: CASSLSSLAGALTDTQYF. The CDR3 DNA sequence: TGTGCCAGCAGTCTAAGCTCCTTAGCGGGGGCCCTCACAGATACGCAGTATTTT. J is TRBJ2-3 and V is TRBV11-3; TRBD2 agrees at 9 bases. Germline CDR1 SGHNT, CDR2 YENEEA. J lost 2 bases, V lost 6 bases, and 15 bases had no gene match. The length of the CDR3 is 18 residues.

The V gene is TRBV10-3, the J gene TRBJ1-4; TRBD1 matches at 7 bases. In germline, CDR1 is ENHRY, CDR2 SYGVKD. V trimming: 3 bases; J trimming: 8 bases; junction bases outside the gene matches: 3. There are 13 residues in the CDR3. The CDR3 reads CAISDRDREKLFF. Here the CDR3 DNA reads TGTGCCATCAGTGACCGGGACAGAGAAAAACTGTTTTTT.

This clone was recorded a few times. This chain connects TRBV18 to TRBJ2-1; 7 bases are a match to TRBD1. CDR1 and CDR2 from the germline V gene are KGHSH and LQKENI. The V and J ends lost 5 bases and 10 bases, in that order; junction bases with no gene match: 8. The CDR3 has 13 residues. Here the CDR3 reads CASSSGQPVEQFF. CDR3 coding DNA: TGTGCCAGCTCATCGGGACAGCCCGTCGAGCAGTTCTTC.

This clone was observed once. V is TRBV23-1 and J is TRBJ2-7; 9 bases map to TRBD2. TRBV23-1 has ORF status, its function being uncertain. V lost 10 bases, J lost 2 bases, and 9 bases stayed unmatched. The CDR3 runs to 14 residues. CDR3 coding DNA: TGCGCCACGTCGCCGGGACTAGCCCCCTACGAGCAGTACTTC. Protein sequence: CATSPGLAPYEQYF.

This chain links TRBV19 with TRBJ2-3; D is possibly TRBD1 or TRBD2 (6 bases each). V was shortened by 5 bases and J by 4 bases, with 13 bases between the two germline ends. The CDR3 consists of 14 residues. Looked up from germline, CDR1 is LNHDA and CDR2 is SQIVND (reference sequence). The CDR3 is CASSRRGTPDTQYF. The CDR3 DNA reads TGTGCCAGTAGTCGCCGGGGGACACCAGATACGCAGTATTTT.

This chain links TRBV5-4 with TRBJ2-3; D may be TRBD2 (7 bases). Trimming stripped 4 bases from V and 0 bases from J, with 18 bases between. This CDR3 comprises 17 residues. CDR1 and CDR2 (germline): SGHNT, YYREEE (reference sequence). In nucleotides, the CDR3 is TGTGCCAGCAGCCCGGTCGGGGGGCCTTCTAGCACAGATACGCAGTATTTT. It specifies CASSPVGGPSSTDTQYF.

This clone was observed once. This rearrangement joins TRBV10-2 to TRBJ2-3; 8 positions match TRBD1. V lost 6 bases, J lost 2 bases, and 7 bases stayed unmatched. This CDR3 comprises 15 residues. CDR1 and CDR2 (germline): WSHSY, SAAADI. CDR3 sequence (DNA): TGCGCCAGCAGCGGCGGGACAGGCTACACAGATACGCAGTATTTT. Protein sequence: CASSGGTGYTDTQYF.

The CDR3 nucleotides read TGTGCCAGCACTACTTTAACCGACAGGGCCGAGCAGTACTTC. It translates to CASTTLTDRAEQYF. This sequence joins TRBV6-5 and TRBJ2-7, with 7 bases identical to TRBD1. From germline, CDR1 is MNHEY and CDR2 SVGAGI. This CDR3 comprises 14 residues. J was trimmed by 6 bases and V by 7 bases; bases with no gene match: 12.

CDR3 sequence reads: CASSDAGAYGYTF. Written as DNA, the CDR3 is TGTGCCAGCAGTGACGCAGGGGCCTATGGCTACACCTTC. The gene calls are TRBV6-1 and TRBJ1-2, with a weak D call TRBD1 (6 bases). This CDR3 is 13 amino acids long. Trimming cost V 3 bases and J 4 bases, with 9 bases left between them. CDR1 is MNHNS, CDR2 SASEGT, per germline.

V gene TRBV19 combines with J gene TRBJ2-1; 8 nucleotides agree with TRBD1. Germline loops: CDR1 LNHDA, CDR2 SQIVND (reference sequence). The CDR3 extends over 16 amino acids. J was trimmed by 3 bases and V by 5 bases; bases with no gene match: 9. The CDR3 nucleotides read TGTGCCAGTAGTGGCCCGGGACAGGTCTTCTACAATGAGCAGTTCTTC. As protein: CASSGPGQVFYNEQFF.

This clone appeared once. The rearrangement uses TRBV7-9 and TRBJ2-7; D is unresolved. CDR3 length equals 11 residues. Germline V gene lookup returns CDR1 SEHNR and CDR2 FQNEAQ (reference sequence). V was pared by 1 base and J by 11 bases, with 9 bases between. DNA for the CDR3: TGTGCCAGCAGCTTAGTAGCCCTCAAGTACTTC. Its translation is CASSLVALKYF.

This clone was recorded once. The CDR3 DNA follows: TGTGCCACCAGTGATTCCGACAGGGTCCGGAACACTGAAGCTTTCTTT. The encoded protein is CATSDSDRVRNTEAFF. The rearrangement joins TRBV24-1 to TRBJ1-1; 7 bases line up with TRBD1. The CDR3 runs to 16 residues. The V and J ends lost 2 bases and 1 base, in that order; junction bases with no gene match: 6. The germline V gene encodes CDR1 KGHDR and CDR2 SFDVKD.

This chain connects TRBV2 to TRBJ1-6, with a weak D call TRBD1 (6 bases). Trimming shortened V by 7 bases and J by 7 bases, and 17 bases separated the two germline ends. Germline lookup yields CDR1 SNHLY and CDR2 FYNNEI. The CDR3 sequence is 15 residues long. The CDR3 spells CASTEVKTGNSPLHF. For the CDR3, the DNA is TGTGCCAGCACCGAGGTCAAAACAGGGAATTCACCCCTCCACTTT. The entire variable domain, with the rest obtained from reference TRBV2 and TRBJ1-6, is as follows: EPEVTQTPSHQVTQMGQEVILRCVPISNHLYFYWYRQILGQKVEFLVSFYNNEISEKSEIFDDQFSVERPDGSNFTLKIRSTKLEDSAMYFCASTEVKTGNSPLHFGNGTRLTVT.

V gene TRBV5-1 combines with J gene TRBJ1-1, with D tentatively TRBD1 (6 bases). The CDR3 extends over 14 amino acids. Germline CDR1 SGHRS, CDR2 YFSETQ. The V gene lost 5 bases and the J gene lost 2 bases, with 13 bases spanning the gap. CDR3 DNA: TGCGCCAGCAGTTCGGGGGCCCTCAACACTGAAGCTTTCTTT. Its protein product is CASSSGALNTEAFF.

The CDR3 loop is CASSPNRGDYNEQFF. As DNA, the CDR3 is TGTGCCAGCAGTCCTAACCGGGGGGATTACAATGAGCAGTTCTTC. J is TRBJ2-1 and V is TRBV6-4; 7 positions agree with TRBD2. This CDR3 comprises 15 residues. Germline V gene lookup returns CDR1 MRHNA and CDR2 SNTAGT. V shed 5 bases and J 4 bases; nucleotides not matched to a gene: 8.

The chain joins TRBV18 to TRBJ1-2, with 8 bases lining up with TRBD1. This CDR3 is built from 16 residues. The V segment lost 3 bases and the J segment 2 bases; nucleotides outside the gene matches: 8. Germline loops: CDR1 KGHSH, CDR2 LQKENI. The CDR3 sequence is CASSPQDRVVNYGYTF. CDR3 coding DNA: TGTGCCAGCTCACCTCAGGACAGGGTGGTAAACTATGGCTACACCTTC.

This clone was recorded once. J is TRBJ2-2 and V is TRBV5-1, with 10 nucleotides matching TRBD2. From germline, CDR1 is SGHRS and CDR2 YFSETQ. CDR3 length: 18 residues. V lost 4 bases and J lost 6; bases outside the gene matches: 15. The CDR3 region is CASSNGQLAGYSSGELFF. The DNA of the CDR3 is TGCGCCAGCAGCAACGGTCAACTAGCGGGGTATTCGTCCGGGGAGCTGTTTTTT.

V usage is TRBV14 and J usage is TRBJ2-2, with D tentatively TRBD1 or TRBD2 (5 bases each). Germline assignment: CDR1 SGHDN and CDR2 FVKESK. The CDR3 is 16 amino acids. V was shortened by 0 bases and J by 5 bases, with 13 bases between the two germline ends. CDR3 sequence (DNA): TGTGCCAGCAGCCAAGATTACCTGGGGACGACCGGGGAGCTGTTTTTT. It encodes CASSQDYLGTTGELFF.

V and J are TRBV7-2 and TRBJ1-1; D gene ambiguous. Germline CDR1 reads SGHTA; CDR2 reads FQGNSA. The V and J ends lost 0 bases and 1 base respectively, with 12 bases between them. The CDR3 has 16 amino acids. The CDR3: CASSLAVIQTNTEAFF. The CDR3 DNA reads as TGTGCCAGCAGCTTAGCCGTGATACAGACGAACACTGAAGCTTTCTTT.